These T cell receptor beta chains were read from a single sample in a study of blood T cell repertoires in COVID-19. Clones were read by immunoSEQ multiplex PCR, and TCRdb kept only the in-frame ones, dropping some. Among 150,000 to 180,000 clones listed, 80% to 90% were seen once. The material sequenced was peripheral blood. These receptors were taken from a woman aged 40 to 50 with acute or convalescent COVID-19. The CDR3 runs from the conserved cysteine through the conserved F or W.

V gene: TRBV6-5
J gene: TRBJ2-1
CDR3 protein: CASGLLDSGEQFF

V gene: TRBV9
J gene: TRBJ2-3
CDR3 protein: CASSVIAGGSDTQYF

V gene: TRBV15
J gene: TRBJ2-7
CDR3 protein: CATSRRLAGVYEQYF

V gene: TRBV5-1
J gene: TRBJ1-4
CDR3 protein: CASSLEGGFWANEKLFF

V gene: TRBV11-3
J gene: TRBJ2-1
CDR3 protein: CASSLFSGGPSNEQFF

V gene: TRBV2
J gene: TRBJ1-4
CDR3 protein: CASRGTGGKLFF

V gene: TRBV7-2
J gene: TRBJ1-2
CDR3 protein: CASSSSGGPNGYTF

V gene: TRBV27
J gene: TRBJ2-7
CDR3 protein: CASSLGLAGSYEQYF

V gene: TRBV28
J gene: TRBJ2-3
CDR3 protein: CASSRATQGLVITDTQYF

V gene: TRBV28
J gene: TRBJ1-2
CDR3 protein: CATLLLGGYGYTF

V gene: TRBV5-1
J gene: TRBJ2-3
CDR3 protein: CASSLVGTSGSDTQYF

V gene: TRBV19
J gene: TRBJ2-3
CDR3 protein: CASSIAPGADTQYF

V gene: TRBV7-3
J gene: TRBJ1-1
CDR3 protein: CASSPGQANTEAFF

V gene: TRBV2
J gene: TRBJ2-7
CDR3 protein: CASRPGTGNSYEQYF

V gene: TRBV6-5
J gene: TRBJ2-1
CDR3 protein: CASRRTGSVDEQFF

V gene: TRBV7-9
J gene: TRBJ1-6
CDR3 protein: CASSMDREKGKTYNSPLHF

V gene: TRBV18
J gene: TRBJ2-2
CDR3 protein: CASSPSTGKHTGELFF

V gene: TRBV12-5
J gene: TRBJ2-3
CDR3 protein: CASGLVLKDTQYF

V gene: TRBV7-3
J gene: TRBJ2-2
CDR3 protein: CASSFGTGNTGELFF

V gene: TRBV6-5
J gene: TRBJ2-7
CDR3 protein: CASIPRGSGRMAQYF

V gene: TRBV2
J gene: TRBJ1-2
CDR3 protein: CASTRGDGYTF

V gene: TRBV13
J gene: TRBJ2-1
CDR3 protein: CASSFTGTGPTGQFF

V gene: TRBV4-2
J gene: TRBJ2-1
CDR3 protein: CASSNLGGGADEQFF

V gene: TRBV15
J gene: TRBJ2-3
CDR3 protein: CATSRGDRDVQAPYF

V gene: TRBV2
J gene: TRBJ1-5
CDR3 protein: CASSEGSGGQPQHF

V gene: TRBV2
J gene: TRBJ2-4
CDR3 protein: CANSGGLAKNIQYF

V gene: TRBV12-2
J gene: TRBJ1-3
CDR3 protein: CASRHPARQPFLNTCSGNTIYF